Listed here are 25 T cell receptor beta chains from one sample, sequenced in a study of T cells in localized non-small cell lung cancer. Libraries were prepared by immunoSEQ multiplex PCR; TCRdb keeps only in-frame clonotypes and omits some of them. The repertoire holds around 130,000 clones, with roughly 90% as singletons. The starting material was peripheral blood, obtained before any cancer treatment. These receptors all stem from a female donor aged 60 or older with stage I lung adenocarcinoma.

V and J are TRBV29-1 and TRBJ2-3, with TRBD2 matching 7 bases. V shed 0 bases, J shed 2 bases, and the junction held 5 bases outside the gene matches. The CDR3 extends over 15 amino acids. Germline lookup yields CDR1 SQVTM and CDR2 ANQGSEA. The CDR3 here is CSVEDGGSTTDTQYF. The CDR3 coding sequence is TGCAGCGTTGAAGATGGCGGGAGTACCACAGATACGCAGTATTTT.

The chain joins TRBV4-2 to TRBJ2-3; D remains unclear. The CDR3 runs 13 residues. Germline V gene data show CDR1 as LGHNA and CDR2 as YNFKEQ. With 4 bases removed from V and 6 bases from J, the gap between germline ends came to 11 bases. CDR3 sequence reads: CASSPWASDTQYF. The DNA of the CDR3 is TGTGCCAGCAGCCCATGGGCAAGCGATACGCAGTATTTT.

The rearrangement joins TRBV19 to TRBJ1-5; D is unresolved. Trimming shortened V by 4 bases and J by 6 bases, and 7 bases separated the two germline ends. CDR1 LNHDA and CDR2 SQIVND come from the germline V gene (reference sequence). This CDR3 is built from 12 residues. The CDR3 DNA reads TGTGCCAGTAGTAGAGGTAGTCAGCCCCAGCATTTT. Its translation: CASSRGSQPQHF.

V gene TRBV27 combines with J gene TRBJ2-1; D gene unclear. V dropped 2 bases and J dropped 6 bases, with 2 bases sitting between them. Germline V gives CDR1 MNHEY, CDR2 SMNVEV (reference sequence). This CDR3 is 11 amino acids long. The CDR3 DNA follows: TGTGCCAGCAGTTTAGGCAATGAGCAGTTCTTC. As protein: CASSLGNEQFF.

Only one count was recorded for this clone. The genes are TRBV19 and TRBJ2-6; TRBD1 might be the D (6 bases). V was shortened by 4 bases and J by 4 bases, with 14 bases between the two germline ends. This CDR3 region has 16 residues. Germline lookup yields CDR1 LNHDA and CDR2 SQIVND (reference sequence). CDR3 sequence (DNA): TGTGCCAGTAGTACAGGGGCCTCTTTAGGGGCCAACGTCCTGACTTTC. This encodes CASSTGASLGANVLTF.

Only one count was recorded for this clone. The chain employs TRBV5-1 and TRBJ2-3, with a possible D match to TRBD1 (6 bases). With 4 bases removed from V and 1 base from J, the gap between germline ends came to 13 bases. CDR3 size: 15 residues. CDR1 SGHRS and CDR2 YFSETQ come from the germline V gene. CDR3 nucleotide sequence: TGCGCCAGCAGCGCCGCCGGACAGCGCACAGATACGCAGTATTTT. This translates into CASSAAGQRTDTQYF.

J is TRBJ2-7 and V is TRBV10-3; a possible D gene is TRBD2 (6 bases). V was trimmed by 7 bases and J by 3 bases, leaving 7 bases between them. The CDR3 spans 11 residues. CDR1 is ENHRY and CDR2 is SYGVKD in the germline V gene. The CDR3 region is CAIMEGYEQYF. CDR3 in DNA: TGTGCCATCATGGAGGGCTACGAGCAGTACTTC.

The chain uses TRBV7-6 and TRBJ2-7; D might be TRBD2 (6 bases). The CDR3 runs 15 residues. V was trimmed by 1 base and J by 2 bases, leaving 12 bases between them. Per the germline V gene, CDR1 is SGHVS and CDR2 is FNYEAQ. The CDR3 DNA reads as TGTGCCAGCAGCTTAGTAGCGGAGGCGACCTACGAGCAGTACTTC. It specifies CASSLVAEATYEQYF.

The J gene is TRBJ2-5, the V gene TRBV28; D unclear. The CDR3 loop spans 13 amino acids. Trimming cost V 6 bases and J 7 bases, with 15 bases left between them. CDR1 and CDR2 from the germline V gene are MDHEN and SYDVKM. CDR3 amino acids: CASRPHGWGTQYF. The CDR3 region has the DNA TGTGCCAGCAGGCCCCACGGGTGGGGGACCCAGTACTTC. Supplemented by reference TRBV28 and TRBJ2-5, the full variable domain reads DVKVTQSSRYLVKRTGEKVFLECVQDMDHENMFWYRQDPGLGLRLIYFSYDVKMKEKGDIPEGYSVSREKKERFSLILESASTNQTSMYLCASRPHGWGTQYFGPGTRLLVL.

This sequence joins TRBV27 and TRBJ2-1, with 12 bases that match TRBD2. The CDR3 has 14 amino acids. CDR1 is MNHEY, CDR2 SMNVEV, per germline (reference sequence). J was trimmed by 7 bases and V by 3 bases; bases with no gene match: 1. This CDR3 reads CASSFGLAGNEQFF. CDR3 sequence (DNA): TGTGCCAGCAGTTTCGGACTAGCGGGGAATGAGCAGTTCTTC.

The J gene is TRBJ2-2, the V gene TRBV6-6; D gene ambiguous. The CDR3 totals 12 residues. The V gene lost 2 bases and the J gene lost 6 bases, with 4 bases spanning the gap. Germline V gene lookup returns CDR1 MNHNY and CDR2 SVGAGI (reference sequence). CDR3 amino acids: CASSYIAGELFF. The CDR3 DNA follows: TGTGCCAGCAGTTACATCGCCGGGGAGCTGTTTTTT.

The V and J genes are TRBV5-4 and TRBJ1-4; TRBD1 aligns across 10 bases. Germline CDR1 SGHNT, CDR2 YYREEE (reference sequence). This CDR3 has 17 amino acids. After removal of 0 bases from V and 8 bases from J, the junction contained 10 bases not matched to a gene. The CDR3 loop is CASSLAKGTGVLEKLFF. The DNA for the CDR3 is TGTGCCAGCAGCTTGGCGAAAGGGACAGGGGTATTGGAAAAACTGTTTTTT.

V usage is TRBV11-2 and J usage is TRBJ2-5; 10 bases align to TRBD1. Losses at the gene ends were 3 bases for V and 4 bases for J; bases not matched to a gene: 11. The CDR3 contains 17 residues. The V gene's germline CDR1 is SGHAT and CDR2 FQNNGV. CDR3 loop: CASSLTGGQGKGETQYF. The CDR3 region has the DNA TGTGCCAGCAGCTTGACAGGGGGCCAGGGGAAGGGAGAGACCCAGTACTTC.

The rearrangement links TRBV6-1 to TRBJ2-7; D may be TRBD1 (5 bases). Germline V gene lookup returns CDR1 MNHNS and CDR2 SASEGT. V lost 4 bases and J 0 bases, leaving 7 bases between the germline ends. This CDR3 is built from 13 residues. CDR3 sequence: CASSVQGSYEQYF. The CDR3, as DNA: TGTGCCAGCAGTGTGCAGGGCTCCTACGAGCAGTACTTC.

The chain has TRBV27 and TRBJ2-5; maybe TRBD1 (6 bases). V was cut by 5 bases and J by 5 bases, with 12 bases left in between. CDR3 length: 13 amino acids. Per the germline V gene, CDR1 is MNHEY and CDR2 is SMNVEV (reference sequence). The chain's CDR3 is CASSPTGRETQYF. The CDR3 DNA is TGTGCCAGCAGTCCTACAGGGCGGGAGACCCAGTACTTC.

The chain links TRBV15 to TRBJ2-5; D unresolved. The V gene's germline CDR1 is LNHNV and CDR2 YYDKDF (reference sequence). The CDR3 runs to 11 residues. Trimming pared 5 bases from V and 5 bases from J, leaving 6 bases between. CDR3 bases: TGTGCCACCAGCCTAAGGGAGACCCAGTACTTC. Its protein product is CATSLRETQYF.

The chain employs TRBV30 and TRBJ2-3; no clear D. CDR3 length: 13 residues. CDR1 and CDR2 (germline): GTSNPN, SVGIG (reference sequence). Trimming stripped 2 bases from V and 6 bases from J, with 12 bases between. The CDR3 sequence is CAWSQPKPDTQYF. CDR3 nucleotide sequence: TGTGCCTGGAGTCAACCCAAGCCTGATACGCAGTATTTT.

V is TRBV11-2 and J is TRBJ2-2; 7 bases fit TRBD2. This CDR3 has 15 amino acids. Germline V lookup: CDR1 SGHAT, CDR2 FQNNGV. The V and J ends lost 3 bases and 1 base, in that order; junction bases with no gene match: 2. CDR3 region: CASSFGTKNTGELFF. Written as DNA, the CDR3 is TGTGCCAGCAGCTTTGGGACTAAGAACACCGGGGAGCTGTTTTTT.

The chain uses TRBV6-1 and TRBJ2-7; unclear D gene. The germline gives CDR1 MNHNS, CDR2 SASEGT. The CDR3 runs to 14 residues. The V and J ends lost 4 bases and 0 bases respectively, with 10 bases between them. The CDR3 DNA is TGTGCCAGCAGTGTAGTCCGGGTCTCCTACGAGCAGTACTTC. Its protein product is CASSVVRVSYEQYF.

About this clone itself: An end of the junction does not agree with germline; a read error may underlie this. The gene calls are TRBV7-2 and TRBJ2-5, with unresolved D. Per germline, CDR1 SGHTA and CDR2 FQGNSA. There are 15 residues in the CDR3. DNA for the CDR3: TGTGCCAGCACCTTAGATGGCGGAAGACAAGAGACCCAGTACTTC. Residues: CASTLDGGRQETQYF.

The chain carries TRBV9 and TRBJ2-3; perhaps TRBD1 as D (5 bases). Germline CDR1 is SGDLS and CDR2 is YYNGEE. Trimming shortened V by 1 base and J by 4 bases, and 7 bases separated the two germline ends. The CDR3 has 13 residues. In DNA form, the CDR3 reads TGTGCCAGCAGCGTAATAGGGGCAGATACGCAGTATTTT. Translating gives CASSVIGADTQYF. Looking up the rest from reference TRBV9 and TRBJ2-3 gives the full variable domain: DSGVTQTPKHLITATGQRVTLRCSPRSGDLSVYWYQQSLDQGLQFLIQYYNGEERAKGNILERFSAQQFPDLHSELNLSSLELGDSALYFCASSVIGADTQYFGPGTRLTVL.

The V and J genes are TRBV5-1 and TRBJ2-1, with TRBD2 identical over 8 bases. This CDR3 is 13 amino acids long. V shed 7 bases and J 5 bases; nucleotides not matched to a gene: 5. Per the germline V gene, CDR1 is SGHRS and CDR2 is YFSETQ. CDR3 in DNA: TGCGCCAGCGGCAGGACTAGCAACAATGAGCAGTTCTTC. It specifies CASGRTSNNEQFF.

This chain uses TRBV9 with TRBJ1-4; D is undetermined. The CDR3 is made up of 15 amino acids. Germline CDR1 SGDLS, CDR2 YYNGEE. V lost 0 bases to trimming and J lost 5 bases, with 11 bases between them. The CDR3 loop is CASSVAPDPNEKLFF. CDR3 bases: TGTGCCAGCAGCGTAGCTCCAGACCCCAATGAAAAACTGTTTTTT.

The V call is TRBV14, the J call TRBJ1-1; 7 nucleotides match TRBD1. V shed 6 bases and J 7 bases; nucleotides not matched to a gene: 14. Germline CDR1 reads SGHDN; CDR2 reads FVKESK. The CDR3 is 15 amino acids. The CDR3 region is CASRPNQGGRGEAFF. CDR3 DNA sequence: TGTGCCAGCAGACCAAACCAGGGGGGTCGCGGTGAAGCTTTCTTT. Full variable domain (rest looked up from reference TRBV14 and TRBJ1-1): EAGVTQFPSHSVIEKGQTVTLRCDPISGHDNLYWYRRVMGKEIKFLLHFVKESKQDESGMPNNRFLAERTGGTYSTLKVQPAELEDSGVYFCASRPNQGGRGEAFFGQGTRLTVV.

The chain links TRBV18 to TRBJ2-7; D is undetermined. Trimming cost V 3 bases and J 5 bases, with 8 bases left between them. The CDR3 sequence is 12 residues long. CDR1 is KGHSH, CDR2 LQKENI, per germline. The CDR3, as DNA: TGTGCCAGCTCACCGGGGATGAACGAGCAGTACTTC. The encoded protein is CASSPGMNEQYF.